A single sample gave rise to the 8 T cell receptor beta chains below, sequenced in a study of cytomegalovirus exposure and HLA in healthy donors. A multiplex PCR was run with 60 Vbeta primers and 13 Jbeta primers. Assay: immunoSEQ multiplex PCR; the TCRdb copy retains only in-frame clones and omits some. Among about 140,000 clones listed, about 80% were seen once. Sequencing input: PBMCs. The origin of the receptors is a woman between 40 and 55 years old in good health and CMV-seronegative.

This chain connects TRBV7-9 to TRBJ2-2; D is unclear. The CDR3 contains 13 residues. Trimming removed 2 bases at V and 4 bases at J, with 5 bases between. Germline lookup yields CDR1 SEHNR and CDR2 FQNEAQ (reference sequence). The CDR3 spells CASSLTATGELFF. The CDR3 DNA reads as TGTGCCAGCAGCTTAACAGCCACCGGGGAGCTGTTTTTT.

V and J are TRBV2 and TRBJ2-7; 11 bases align to TRBD1. CDR1 is SNHLY, CDR2 FYNNEI, per germline. The CDR3 has 13 residues. V gave up 11 bases and J gave up 2 bases; unmatched junction bases: 5. This chain's CDR3 is CAGGTGGTYEQYF. CDR3 nucleotide sequence: TGTGCCGGCGGGACAGGGGGTACCTACGAGCAGTACTTC.

J is TRBJ1-2 and V is TRBV2, with TRBD1 identical over 8 bases. With V trimmed by 5 bases and J by 6 bases, 11 bases remained unmatched. CDR3 size: 15 residues. Germline values: CDR1 SNHLY, CDR2 FYNNEI. Here the CDR3 reads CASSTWGQGADGYTF. CDR3 bases: TGTGCCAGCAGTACCTGGGGCCAGGGGGCAGATGGCTACACCTTC.

This chain joins TRBV5-4 and TRBJ2-1, with 8 bases that match TRBD1. Per the germline V gene, CDR1 is SGHNT and CDR2 is YYREEE (reference sequence). Unmatched junction bases numbered 6, after V lost 3 bases and J lost 7 bases. This CDR3 region has 14 residues. CDR3 DNA sequence: TGTGCCAGCAGCTCGGGGGACAGGCAAAATGAGCAGTTCTTC. Translating it yields CASSSGDRQNEQFF.

The chain uses TRBV7-8 and TRBJ2-2; TRBD2 matches at 13 bases. The CDR3 is made up of 16 amino acids. V lost 5 bases to trimming and J lost 6 bases; unmatched junction nucleotides: 6. CDR1 and CDR2 (germline): SGHVS, FQNEAQ. CDR3 in amino acids: CASSPRTSGSPGELFF. In nucleotides, the CDR3 is TGTGCCAGCAGCCCGAGGACTAGCGGGAGCCCCGGGGAGCTGTTTTTT.

V gene TRBV5-4 combines with J gene TRBJ2-1, with TRBD2 identical over 8 bases. The CDR3 covers 15 residues. CDR1 is SGHNT and CDR2 is YYREEE in the germline V gene (reference sequence). J was trimmed by 5 bases and V by 7 bases; bases with no gene match: 11. CDR3 amino acids: CASHTSGWTNNEQFF. The CDR3 bases are TGTGCCAGCCATACTAGCGGATGGACTAACAATGAGCAGTTCTTC.

This chain connects TRBV18 to TRBJ2-1; possibly TRBD2 for D (6 bases). The germline V gene has CDR1 KGHSH and CDR2 LQKENI. The CDR3 totals 15 residues. V lost 3 bases to trimming and J lost 2 bases, with 11 bases between them. CDR3 region: CASSPERVAYNEQFF. The CDR3 nucleotides read TGTGCCAGCTCACCGGAGCGGGTAGCCTACAATGAGCAGTTCTTC.

The J gene is TRBJ2-7, the V gene TRBV27; TRBD1 is a possible D gene (5 bases). The CDR3 contains 13 residues. Germline lookup yields CDR1 MNHEY and CDR2 SMNVEV (reference sequence). V lost 4 bases, J lost 2 bases, and 9 bases lay in between. DNA of the CDR3: TGTGCCAGCAGTTCTGTAGGGGCCTACGAGCAGTACTTC. Residues: CASSSVGAYEQYF.